Shown below are 5 T cell receptor beta chains from a single sample sequenced in a study of T cell responses to AZD1222 COVID-19 vaccine. The protocol was immunoSEQ multiplex PCR, while the TCRdb copy is restricted to in-frame clones and leaves out a portion. The sample has 150,000 to 200,000 clones, 88% seen once; the top ten hold 11%. This sample comprised peripheral blood, obtained 28 days after the second AZD1222 dose. The receptors shown here come from an adult who received the AZD1222 COVID-19 vaccine.

The chain links TRBV27 to TRBJ1-4, with D unclear. V lost 3 bases, J lost 0 bases, and 5 bases lay in between. Germline V CDR1 and CDR2: MNHEY, SMNVEV (reference sequence). The length of the CDR3 is 14 residues. The CDR3 coding sequence is TGTGCCAGCAGTTTCGGGACAACTAATGAAAAACTGTTTTTT. It is translated as CASSFGTTNEKLFF. Based on the CDR3 plus reference TRBV27 and TRBJ1-4, the full variable domain is EAQVTQNPRYLITVTGKKLTVTCSQNMNHEYMSWYRQDPGLGLRQIYYSMNVEVTDKGDVPEGYKVSRKEKRNFPLILESPSPNQTSLYFCASSFGTTNEKLFFGSGTQLSVL.

This sequence joins TRBV10-3 and TRBJ2-1; TRBD1 agrees at 11 bases. Germline trimming cut 2 bases from V and 5 bases from J; bases unmatched to any gene: 5. This CDR3 comprises 16 residues. Germline V gene data show CDR1 as ENHRY and CDR2 as SYGVKD. CDR3 sequence reads: CAISEGGDRGNNEQFF. CDR3 nucleotides: TGTGCCATCAGTGAGGGCGGGGACAGGGGGAACAATGAGCAGTTCTTC.

The gene calls are TRBV27 and TRBJ1-1; TRBD1 aligns across 8 bases. Per the germline V gene, CDR1 is MNHEY and CDR2 is SMNVEV (reference sequence). V trimming: 6 bases; J trimming: 0 bases; junction bases outside the gene matches: 3. The CDR3 spans 14 residues. The CDR3 reads CASRIQGVNTEAFF. The CDR3 coding sequence is TGTGCCAGCAGGATACAGGGGGTGAACACTGAAGCTTTCTTT.

The chain couples TRBV30 to TRBJ2-3, with 10 nucleotides matching TRBD2. V lost 3 bases, J lost 5 bases, and 2 bases stayed unmatched. CDR3 size: 13 residues. Germline V gene data show CDR1 as GTSNPN and CDR2 as SVGIG (reference sequence). CDR3 sequence (DNA): TGTGCCTGGAGAGCTAGCGGGAGAGATACGCAGTATTTT. Protein product: CAWRASGRDTQYF.

CDR3 bases: TGTGCCAGCAGTTACGTCTCGGGGACCAGAGGCTACACCTTC. Translated, it gives CASSYVSGTRGYTF. The rearrangement uses TRBV6-2 or TRBV6-3 and TRBJ1-2, with D maybe TRBD1 (5 bases). Trimming left V 2 bases short and J 8 bases short, with 15 bases between. This CDR3 is 14 amino acids long. From germline, CDR1 is MNHEY and CDR2 SVGEGT.